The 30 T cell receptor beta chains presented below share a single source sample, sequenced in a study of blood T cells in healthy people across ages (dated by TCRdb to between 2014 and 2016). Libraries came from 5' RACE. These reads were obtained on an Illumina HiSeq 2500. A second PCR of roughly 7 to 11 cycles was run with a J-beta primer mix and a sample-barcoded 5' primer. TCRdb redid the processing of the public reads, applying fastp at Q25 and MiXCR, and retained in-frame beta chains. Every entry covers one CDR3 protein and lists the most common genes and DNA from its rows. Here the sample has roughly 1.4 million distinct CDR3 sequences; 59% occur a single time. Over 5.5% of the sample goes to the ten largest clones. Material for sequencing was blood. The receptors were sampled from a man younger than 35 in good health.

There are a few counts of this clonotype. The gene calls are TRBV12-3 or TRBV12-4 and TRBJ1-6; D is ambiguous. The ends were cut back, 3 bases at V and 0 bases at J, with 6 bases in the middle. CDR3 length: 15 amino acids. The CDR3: CASSLMSSYNSPLHF. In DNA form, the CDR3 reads TGTGCCAGCAGTTTGATGAGCTCCTATAATTCACCCCTCCACTTT.

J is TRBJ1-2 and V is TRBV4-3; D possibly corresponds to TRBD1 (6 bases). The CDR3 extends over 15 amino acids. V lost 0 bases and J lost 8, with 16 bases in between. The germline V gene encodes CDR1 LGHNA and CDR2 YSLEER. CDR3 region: CASSQDQGSTRGYTF. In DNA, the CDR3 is TGCGCCAGCAGCCAAGATCAGGGGTCAACGCGAGGCTACACCTTC.

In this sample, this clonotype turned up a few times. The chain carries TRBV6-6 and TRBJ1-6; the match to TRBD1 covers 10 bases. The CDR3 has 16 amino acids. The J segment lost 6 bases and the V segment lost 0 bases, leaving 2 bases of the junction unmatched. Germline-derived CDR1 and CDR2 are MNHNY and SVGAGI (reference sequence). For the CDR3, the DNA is TGTGCCAGCAGTTACTCGACAGGGGGCCTTAATTCACCCCTCCACTTT. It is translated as CASSYSTGGLNSPLHF.

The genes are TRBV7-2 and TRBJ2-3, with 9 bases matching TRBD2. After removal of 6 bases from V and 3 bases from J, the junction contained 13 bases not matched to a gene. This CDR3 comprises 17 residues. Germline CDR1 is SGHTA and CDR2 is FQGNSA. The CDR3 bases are TGTGCCAGCAGTCCGAGTAGCGGGGGTTTCTATACAGATACGCAGTATTTT. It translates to CASSPSSGGFYTDTQYF.

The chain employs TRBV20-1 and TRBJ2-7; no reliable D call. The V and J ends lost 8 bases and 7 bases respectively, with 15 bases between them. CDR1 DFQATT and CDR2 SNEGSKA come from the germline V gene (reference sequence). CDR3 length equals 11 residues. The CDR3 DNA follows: TGCAGTACCGGAACCTACAATGAGCAGTACTTC. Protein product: CSTGTYNEQYF.

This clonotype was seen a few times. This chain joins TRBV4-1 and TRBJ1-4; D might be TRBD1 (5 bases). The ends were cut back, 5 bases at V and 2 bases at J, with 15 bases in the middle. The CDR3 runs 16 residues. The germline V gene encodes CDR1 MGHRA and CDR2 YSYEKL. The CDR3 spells CASSDTPGSTNEKLFF. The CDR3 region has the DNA TGCGCCAGCAGCGATACCCCAGGGTCCACTAATGAAAAACTGTTTTTT.

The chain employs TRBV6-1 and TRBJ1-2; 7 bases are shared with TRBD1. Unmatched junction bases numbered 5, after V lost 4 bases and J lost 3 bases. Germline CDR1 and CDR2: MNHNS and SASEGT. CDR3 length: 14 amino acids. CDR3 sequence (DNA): TGTGCCAGCAGTGCCCGACAGGGCCACTATGGCTACACCTTC. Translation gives CASSARQGHYGYTF.

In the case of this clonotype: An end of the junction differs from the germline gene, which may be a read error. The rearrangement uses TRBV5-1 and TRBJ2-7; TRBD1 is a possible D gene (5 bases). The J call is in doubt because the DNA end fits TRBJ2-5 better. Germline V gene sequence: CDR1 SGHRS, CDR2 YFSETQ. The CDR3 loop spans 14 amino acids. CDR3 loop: CASSLVLGEETQYF. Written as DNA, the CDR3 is TGTGCCAGCAGCTTAGTTCTAGGGGAAGAGACCCAGTACTTC.

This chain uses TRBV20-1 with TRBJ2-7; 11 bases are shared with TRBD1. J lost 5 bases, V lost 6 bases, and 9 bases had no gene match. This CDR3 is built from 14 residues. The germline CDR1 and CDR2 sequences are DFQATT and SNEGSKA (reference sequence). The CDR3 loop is CSAAPGQGVNEQYF. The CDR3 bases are TGCAGTGCAGCACCGGGACAGGGGGTCAACGAGCAGTACTTC.

CDR3 region: CASSQEWGGYTGELFF. The DNA for the CDR3 is TGCGCCAGCAGCCAAGAGTGGGGGGGGTACACCGGGGAGCTGTTTTTT. The chain is built from TRBV4-3 and TRBJ2-2, with 7 bases lining up with TRBD2. The CDR3 runs to 16 residues. After removal of 0 bases from V and 3 bases from J, the junction contained 4 bases not matched to a gene. Germline V lookup: CDR1 LGHNA, CDR2 YSLEER.

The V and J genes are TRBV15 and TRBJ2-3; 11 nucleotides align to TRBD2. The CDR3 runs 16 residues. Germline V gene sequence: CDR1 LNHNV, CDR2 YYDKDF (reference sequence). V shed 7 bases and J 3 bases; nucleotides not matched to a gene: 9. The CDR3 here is CATKRTSGGETDTQYF. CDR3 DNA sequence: TGTGCCACCAAAAGAACTAGCGGGGGTGAAACAGATACGCAGTATTTT.

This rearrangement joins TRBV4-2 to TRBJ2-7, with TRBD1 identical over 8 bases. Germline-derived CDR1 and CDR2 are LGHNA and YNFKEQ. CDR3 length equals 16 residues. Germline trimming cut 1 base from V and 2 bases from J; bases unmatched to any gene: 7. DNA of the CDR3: TGTGCCAGCAGCCAAGGAAGGGGGACAGGAGCCTACGAGCAGTACTTC. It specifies CASSQGRGTGAYEQYF.

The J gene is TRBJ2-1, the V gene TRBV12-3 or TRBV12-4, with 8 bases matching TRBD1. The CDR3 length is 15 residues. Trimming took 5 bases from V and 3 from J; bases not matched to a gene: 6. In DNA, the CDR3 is TGTGCCAGCAGTCTAGACAGGGGATTCTACAATGAGCAGTTCTTC. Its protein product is CASSLDRGFYNEQFF.

As DNA, the CDR3 is TGTGCCAGCAGTGGATCACGACAGGGGGCATGGCGGTCCCCGGGTACAGATACGCAGTATTTT. As protein: CASSGSRQGAWRSPGTDTQYF. The chain carries TRBV2 and TRBJ2-3; TRBD1 aligns across 10 bases. V lost 4 bases to trimming and J lost 3 bases; unmatched junction nucleotides: 22. The germline gives CDR1 SNHLY, CDR2 FYNNEI. There are 21 residues in the CDR3.

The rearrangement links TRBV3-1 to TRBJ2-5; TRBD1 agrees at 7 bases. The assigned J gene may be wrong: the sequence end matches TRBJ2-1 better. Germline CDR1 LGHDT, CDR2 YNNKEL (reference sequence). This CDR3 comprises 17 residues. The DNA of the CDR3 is TGTGCCAGCAGCCAAGATATTAGGGGGCCATTCCAAGAGACCCAGTTCTTC. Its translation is CASSQDIRGPFQETQFF.

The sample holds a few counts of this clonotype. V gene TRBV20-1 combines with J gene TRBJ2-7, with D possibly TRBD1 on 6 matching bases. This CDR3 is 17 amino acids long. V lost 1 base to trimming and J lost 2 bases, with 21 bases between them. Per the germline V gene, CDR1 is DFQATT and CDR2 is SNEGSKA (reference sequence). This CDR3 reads CSARAITDRFGPYEQYF. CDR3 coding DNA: TGCAGTGCTAGAGCAATCACTGACAGGTTCGGGCCCTACGAGCAGTACTTC.

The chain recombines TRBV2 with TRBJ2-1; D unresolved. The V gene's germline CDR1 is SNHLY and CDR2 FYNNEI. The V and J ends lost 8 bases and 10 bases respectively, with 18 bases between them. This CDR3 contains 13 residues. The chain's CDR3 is CASHGYPNGEQFF. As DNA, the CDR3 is TGTGCCAGCCACGGTTACCCCAATGGCGAGCAGTTCTTC.

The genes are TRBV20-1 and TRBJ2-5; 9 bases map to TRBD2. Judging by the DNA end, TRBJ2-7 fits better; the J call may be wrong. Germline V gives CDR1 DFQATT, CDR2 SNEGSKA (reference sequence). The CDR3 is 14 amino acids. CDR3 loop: CSAKTLAGPYEQYF. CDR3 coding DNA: TGCAGTGCTAAAACGCTAGCGGGGCCCTACGAGCAGTACTTC.

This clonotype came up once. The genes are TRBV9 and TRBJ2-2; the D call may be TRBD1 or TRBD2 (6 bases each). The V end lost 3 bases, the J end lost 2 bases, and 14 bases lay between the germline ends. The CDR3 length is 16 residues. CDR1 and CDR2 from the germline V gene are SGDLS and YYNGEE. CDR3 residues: CASSGGGGGNTGELFF. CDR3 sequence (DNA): TGTGCCAGCAGCGGCGGAGGGGGAGGCAACACCGGGGAGCTGTTTTTT.

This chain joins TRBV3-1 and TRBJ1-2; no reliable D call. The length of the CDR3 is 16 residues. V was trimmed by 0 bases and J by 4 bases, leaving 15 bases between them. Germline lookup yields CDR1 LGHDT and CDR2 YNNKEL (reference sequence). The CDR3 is CASSQDISTEPYGYTF. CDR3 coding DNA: TGTGCCAGCAGCCAAGATATAAGCACAGAACCCTATGGCTACACCTTC.

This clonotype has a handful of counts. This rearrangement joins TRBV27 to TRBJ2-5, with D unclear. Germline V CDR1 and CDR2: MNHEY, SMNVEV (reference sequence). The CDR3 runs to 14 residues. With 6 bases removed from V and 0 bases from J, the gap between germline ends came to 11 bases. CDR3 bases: TGTGCCAGCAGCCCCGTAGGGTACCAAGAGACCCAGTACTTC. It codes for CASSPVGYQETQYF.

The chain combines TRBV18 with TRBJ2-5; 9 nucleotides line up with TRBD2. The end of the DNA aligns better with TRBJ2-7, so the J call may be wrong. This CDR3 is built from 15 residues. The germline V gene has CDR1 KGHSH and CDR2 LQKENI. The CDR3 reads CASSPLASGTPEQYF. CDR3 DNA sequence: TGTGCCAGCTCACCTCTGGCTAGCGGGACACCCGAGCAGTACTTC.

CDR3 amino acids: CASSTTGRDYDGYTF. CDR3 bases: TGTGCCAGCAGCACAACCGGACGGGACTATGATGGCTACACCTTC. The chain carries TRBV7-8 and TRBJ1-2; D may be TRBD1 (5 bases). Trimming took off 5 bases at V and 6 bases at J, with 19 bases between the two ends. The CDR3 totals 15 residues. Germline V CDR1 and CDR2: SGHVS, FQNEAQ.

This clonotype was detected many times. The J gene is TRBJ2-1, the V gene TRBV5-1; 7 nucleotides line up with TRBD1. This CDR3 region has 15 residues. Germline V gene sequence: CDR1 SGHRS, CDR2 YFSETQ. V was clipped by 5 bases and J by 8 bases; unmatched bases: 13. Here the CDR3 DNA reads TGCGCCAGCAGAACAGGGGAAGGGGGCGTCGATGAGCAGTTCTTC. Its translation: CASRTGEGGVDEQFF.

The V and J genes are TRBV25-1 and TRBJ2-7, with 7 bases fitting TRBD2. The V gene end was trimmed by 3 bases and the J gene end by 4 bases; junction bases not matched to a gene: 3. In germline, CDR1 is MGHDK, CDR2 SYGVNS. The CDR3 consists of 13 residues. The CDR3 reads CASSETSLYEQYF. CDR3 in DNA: TGTGCCAGCAGTGAGACTAGCCTGTACGAGCAGTACTTC.

The CDR3 is CASGDRFYEQYF. Here the CDR3 DNA reads TGTGCCAGCGGCGACAGATTCTACGAGCAGTACTTC. The V call is TRBV2, the J call TRBJ2-7; D may be TRBD1 (5 bases). The CDR3 has 12 amino acids. V lost 8 bases and J lost 3, with 11 bases in between. Germline CDR1 and CDR2: SNHLY and FYNNEI.

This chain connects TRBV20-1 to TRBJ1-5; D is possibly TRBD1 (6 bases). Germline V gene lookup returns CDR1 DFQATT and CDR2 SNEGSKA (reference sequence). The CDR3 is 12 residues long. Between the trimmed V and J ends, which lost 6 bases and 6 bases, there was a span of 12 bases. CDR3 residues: CSANRVGQPQHF. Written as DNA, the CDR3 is TGCAGTGCCAACAGGGTGGGTCAGCCCCAGCATTTT.

The CDR3 bases are TGTGCCAGCAGTATAGGGATAGGTTATTCGGGGAATGAGCAGTTCTTC. Amino acid sequence: CASSIGIGYSGNEQFF. The chain carries TRBV13 and TRBJ2-1, with a tentative D call TRBD2 (5 bases). Germline V gives CDR1 PRHDT, CDR2 FYEKMQ (reference sequence). There are 16 residues in the CDR3. The germline V and J ends were trimmed by 6 bases and 7 bases, with 22 bases remaining between them.

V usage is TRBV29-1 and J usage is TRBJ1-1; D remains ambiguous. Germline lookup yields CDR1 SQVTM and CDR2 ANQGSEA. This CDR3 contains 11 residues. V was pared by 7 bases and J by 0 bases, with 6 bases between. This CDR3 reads CSADLNTEAFF. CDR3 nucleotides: TGCAGCGCAGACCTGAACACTGAAGCTTTCTTT.

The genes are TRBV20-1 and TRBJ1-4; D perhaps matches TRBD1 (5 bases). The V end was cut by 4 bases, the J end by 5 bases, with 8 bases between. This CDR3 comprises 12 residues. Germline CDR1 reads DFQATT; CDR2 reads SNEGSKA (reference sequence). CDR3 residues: CSATGSNEKLFF. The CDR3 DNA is TGCAGTGCTACAGGGTCGAATGAAAAACTGTTTTTT.